This T cell receptor beta chain was profiled in a study of shared clonotypes between healthy human individuals. Study-level background: Donors were two women and a few men aged 18 to 49.

Clones were sequenced by immunoSEQ multiplex PCR, and TCRdb holds only the in-frame ones, with some missing. The sample comprises 950,000 to 1,300,000 clones, around 76% of which are singletons, and about 1.4% rests with the top ten. This clone was counted only a few times. Germline CDR1 and CDR2: SGHDT and YYEEEE. V was shortened by 0 bases and J by 0 bases, with 3 bases between the two germline ends. CDR3 length: 13 residues. Adults of Caucasian background living in Nashville, Tennessee made up all donors. This receptor was obtained from a man between 18 and 29 years old in good health. The chain carries TRBV5-6 and TRBJ1-2; no reliable D call. Sequencing input: memory CD4+ T cells sorted from blood. Specified subset: CD45RA-negative fraction. CDR3 DNA: TGTGCCAGCAGCTTGGAAGCTAACTATGGCTACACCTTC. It encodes CASSLEANYGYTF.